These T cell receptor beta chains were read from a single sample in a study of CXCR3-negative and CXCR3-positive naive CD8 T cells. TCRdb reprocessed the 5' RACE reads, with one entry per CDR3 protein and no DNA. In all, the sample yields about 6,700 distinct CDR3 sequences. Sequenced material: naive CXCR3- CD8+ T cells from blood. The receptors derive from a human donor in good health. Some clones in this sample may be carry-over from other donors' samples. The CDR3 runs from the conserved cysteine through the conserved F or W. The order of the fields is clone size, J gene, CDR3 length, V gene, CDR3 protein. Only part of the rows carry a size: once, few, many, or a class if the clone is expanded.

abundance: medium-sized
j_gene: TRBJ2-7
len: 12
v_gene: TRBV29-1
CDR3aa: CSVEDRLNEQYF

abundance: NA
j_gene: TRBJ2-1
len: 14
v_gene: TRBV9
CDR3aa: CATVAASGSNEQFF

abundance: medium-sized
j_gene: TRBJ2-5
len: 14
v_gene: TRBV10-2
CDR3aa: CASSVSGPGETQYF

abundance: medium-sized
j_gene: TRBJ2-1
len: 14
v_gene: TRBV20-1
CDR3aa: CSAAGEGPYNEQFF

abundance: medium-sized
j_gene: TRBJ2-7
len: 16
v_gene: TRBV14
CDR3aa: CASSQDPGQSSYEQYF

abundance: NA
j_gene: TRBJ2-3
len: 19
v_gene: TRBV10-1
CDR3aa: CASSDQGTSAGYSTDTQYF

abundance: medium-sized
j_gene: TRBJ2-5
len: 12
v_gene: TRBV5-1
CDR3aa: CASSLDQETQYF

abundance: NA
j_gene: TRBJ2-1
len: 13
v_gene: TRBV29-1
CDR3aa: CSVVDPTYNEQFF

abundance: NA
j_gene: TRBJ2-1
len: 15
v_gene: TRBV5-6
CDR3aa: CASSLGGGSYNEQFF

abundance: medium-sized
j_gene: TRBJ2-3
len: 13
v_gene: TRBV29-1
CDR3aa: CSVPPGATDTQYF

abundance: medium-sized
j_gene: TRBJ2-7
len: 16
v_gene: TRBV15
CDR3aa: CATSRVGGRPLYEQYF

abundance: NA
j_gene: TRBJ1-1
len: 15
v_gene: TRBV27
CDR3aa: CASSPPDGLNTEAFF

abundance: NA
j_gene: TRBJ2-5
len: 15
v_gene: TRBV20-1
CDR3aa: CSAIQAGASGETQYF

abundance: medium-sized
j_gene: TRBJ2-7
len: 13
v_gene: TRBV5-5
CDR3aa: CASSLTPTYEQYF

abundance: medium-sized
j_gene: TRBJ1-1
len: 15
v_gene: TRBV7-9
CDR3aa: CASRPPTGHLNEAFF

abundance: NA
j_gene: TRBJ2-7
len: 15
v_gene: TRBV2
CDR3aa: CASSDWPSGEYEQYF

abundance: NA
j_gene: TRBJ1-1
len: 13
v_gene: TRBV9
CDR3aa: CASSVVGSTEAFF

abundance: medium-sized
j_gene: TRBJ2-5
len: 18
v_gene: TRBV18
CDR3aa: CASSPPGTSGPYQETQYF

abundance: NA
j_gene: TRBJ2-1
len: 15
v_gene: TRBV12-3/TRBV12-4
CDR3aa: CASSFFLAGGNEQFF

abundance: NA
j_gene: TRBJ2-2
len: 15
v_gene: TRBV10-3
CDR3aa: CAISDPGANTGELFF

abundance: NA
j_gene: TRBJ2-7
len: 14
v_gene: TRBV28
CDR3aa: CASSPNRAPHEQYF

abundance: NA
j_gene: TRBJ2-7
len: 12
v_gene: TRBV29-1
CDR3aa: CSVRTGGDEQYF

abundance: NA
j_gene: TRBJ1-1
len: 13
v_gene: TRBV4-1
CDR3aa: CASSPELNTEAFF

abundance: medium-sized
j_gene: TRBJ1-1
len: 13
v_gene: TRBV27
CDR3aa: CASSFQGSTEAFF

abundance: medium-sized
j_gene: TRBJ1-6
len: 16
v_gene: TRBV7-8
CDR3aa: CASSLDASSYNSPLHF

abundance: medium-sized
j_gene: TRBJ2-1
len: 16
v_gene: TRBV29-1
CDR3aa: CSVEDLPGDSYNEQFF

abundance: medium-sized
j_gene: TRBJ2-5
len: 16
v_gene: TRBV7-8
CDR3aa: CASSSNHTVPQETQYF